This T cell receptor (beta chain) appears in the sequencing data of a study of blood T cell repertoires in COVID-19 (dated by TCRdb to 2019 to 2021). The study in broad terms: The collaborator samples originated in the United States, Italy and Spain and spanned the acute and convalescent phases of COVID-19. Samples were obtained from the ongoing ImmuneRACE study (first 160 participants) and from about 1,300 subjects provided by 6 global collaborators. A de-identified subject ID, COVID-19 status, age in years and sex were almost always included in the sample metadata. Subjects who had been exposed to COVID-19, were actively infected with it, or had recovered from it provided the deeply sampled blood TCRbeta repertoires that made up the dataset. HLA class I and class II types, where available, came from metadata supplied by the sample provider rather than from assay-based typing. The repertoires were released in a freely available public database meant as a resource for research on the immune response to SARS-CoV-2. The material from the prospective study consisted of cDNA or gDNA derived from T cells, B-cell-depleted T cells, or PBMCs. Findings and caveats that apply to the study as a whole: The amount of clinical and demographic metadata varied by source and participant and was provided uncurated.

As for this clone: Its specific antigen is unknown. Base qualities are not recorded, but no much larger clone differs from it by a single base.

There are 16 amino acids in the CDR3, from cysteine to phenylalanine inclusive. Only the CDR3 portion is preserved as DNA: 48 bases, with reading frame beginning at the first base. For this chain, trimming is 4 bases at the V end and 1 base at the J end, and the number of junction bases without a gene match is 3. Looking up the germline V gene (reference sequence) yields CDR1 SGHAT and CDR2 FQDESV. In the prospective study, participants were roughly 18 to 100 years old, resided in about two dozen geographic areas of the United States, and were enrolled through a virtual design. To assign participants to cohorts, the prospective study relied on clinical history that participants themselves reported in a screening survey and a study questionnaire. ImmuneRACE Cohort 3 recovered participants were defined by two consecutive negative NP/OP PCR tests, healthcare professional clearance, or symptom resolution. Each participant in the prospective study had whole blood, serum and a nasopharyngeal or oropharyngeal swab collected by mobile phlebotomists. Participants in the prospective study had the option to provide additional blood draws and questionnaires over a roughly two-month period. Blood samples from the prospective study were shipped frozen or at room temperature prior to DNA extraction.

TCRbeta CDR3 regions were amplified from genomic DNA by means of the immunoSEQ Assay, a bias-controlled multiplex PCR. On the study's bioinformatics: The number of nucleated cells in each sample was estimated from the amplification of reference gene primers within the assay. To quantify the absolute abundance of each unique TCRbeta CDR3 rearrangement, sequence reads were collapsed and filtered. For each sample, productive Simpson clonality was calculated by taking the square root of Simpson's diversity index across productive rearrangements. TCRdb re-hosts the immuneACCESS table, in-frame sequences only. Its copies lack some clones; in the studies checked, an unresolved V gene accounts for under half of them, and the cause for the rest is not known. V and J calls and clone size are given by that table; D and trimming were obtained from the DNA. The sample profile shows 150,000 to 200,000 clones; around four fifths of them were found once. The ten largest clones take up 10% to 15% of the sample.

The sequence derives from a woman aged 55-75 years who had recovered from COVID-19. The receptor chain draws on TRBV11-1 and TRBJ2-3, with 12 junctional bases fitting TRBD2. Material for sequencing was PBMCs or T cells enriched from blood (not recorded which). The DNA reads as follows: TGTGCCAGCAGCTCCGGACTAGCGGGGCGCACAGATACGCAGTATTTT. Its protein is CASSSGLAGRTDTQYF.